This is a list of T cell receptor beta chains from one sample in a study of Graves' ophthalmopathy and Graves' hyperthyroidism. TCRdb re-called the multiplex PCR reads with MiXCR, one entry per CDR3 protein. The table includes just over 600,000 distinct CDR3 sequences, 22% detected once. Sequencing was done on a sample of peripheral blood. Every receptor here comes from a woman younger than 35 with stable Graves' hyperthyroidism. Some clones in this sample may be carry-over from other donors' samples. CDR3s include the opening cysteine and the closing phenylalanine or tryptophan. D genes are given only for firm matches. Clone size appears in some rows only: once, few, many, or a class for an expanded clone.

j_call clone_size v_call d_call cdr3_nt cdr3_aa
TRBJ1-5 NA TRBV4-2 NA TGTGCCAGCAGCCAACTGCAGGGGCAGCCCCAGCATTTT CASSQLQGQPQHF
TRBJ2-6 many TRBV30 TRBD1 TGTGCCTGGGAAAGGACAGGGCGGACCAACGTCCTGACTTTC CAWERTGRTNVLTF
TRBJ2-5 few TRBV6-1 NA TGTGCCAGCTCCTACGGCGGGGACCACCAAGAGACCCAGTACTTC CASSYGGDHQETQYF
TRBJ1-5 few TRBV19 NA TGTGCCAGTAGTAGATTTTTATCAAGAGAGAGCAATCAGCCCCAGCATTTT CASSRFLSRESNQPQHF
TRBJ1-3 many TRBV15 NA TGTGCCACCAGCAGCCCCGGAGACAGGGGAAACACCATATATTTT CATSSPGDRGNTIYF
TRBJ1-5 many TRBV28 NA TGTGCCAGCAGCAATGTCATGGGGTCCAGAAGTCAGCCCCAGCATTTT CASSNVMGSRSQPQHF
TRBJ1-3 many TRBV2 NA TGTGCCAGTAGCGGGGCCCTCACTGGAAACACCATATATTTT CASSGALTGNTIYF
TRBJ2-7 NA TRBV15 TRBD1 TGTGCCACCAGCAGCCGGGACAGGGGTTCCTACGAGCAGTACTTC CATSSRDRGSYEQYF
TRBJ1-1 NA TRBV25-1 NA TGTGCCAGCAGTGACTGGTCCAGACAGAACACTGAAGCTTTCTTT CASSDWSRQNTEAFF
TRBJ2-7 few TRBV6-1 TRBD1 TGTGCCAGCAGGGTGGGACAGGGCCCCTACGAGCAGTACTTC CASRVGQGPYEQYF
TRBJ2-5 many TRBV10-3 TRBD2 TGTGCCATCAGTGAGTCGAATTTGGGAGGGTACCAAGAGACCCAGTACTTC CAISESNLGGYQETQYF
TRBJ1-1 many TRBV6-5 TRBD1 TGTGCCAGCAGTTACGACAGGGCCGCCTCTGAAGCTTTCTTT CASSYDRAASEAFF
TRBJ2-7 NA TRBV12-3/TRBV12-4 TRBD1 TGTGCCAGCAGTTTAAGTGGGACAGGGTCCCACGAGCAGTACTTC CASSLSGTGSHEQYF
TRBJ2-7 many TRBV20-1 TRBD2 TGCAGTGCTAGGGGGACGCCGACTAGCGGGAGGGCCCTCAGGGAGCAGTACTTC CSARGTPTSGRALREQYF
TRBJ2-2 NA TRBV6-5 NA TGTGCCAGCAGTTCCTACTTCGGGGAGCTGTTTTTT CASSSYFGELFF
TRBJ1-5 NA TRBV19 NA TGTGCCAGTAGTACAGTCCGTAATCAGCCCCAGCATTTT CASSTVRNQPQHF
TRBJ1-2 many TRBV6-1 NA TGTGCCAGCGTAGGGTTACAGGGCTACACCTTC CASVGLQGYTF
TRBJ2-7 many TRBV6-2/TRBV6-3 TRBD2 TGTGCCAGCAGCCGGGAGGAGGGCTACGAGCAGTACTTC CASSREEGYEQYF
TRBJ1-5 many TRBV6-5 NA TGTGCCAGCAGTTACTCGGTGGACAGCCCTACGGCCCAGCATTTT CASSYSVDSPTAQHF
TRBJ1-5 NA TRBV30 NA TGTGCCTGGAGCCAGGAGGGCCTCAATCAGCCCCAGCATTTT CAWSQEGLNQPQHF
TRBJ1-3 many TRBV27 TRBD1 TGTGCCAGCAGTCCGACACAGGGGGCAGGAAACACCATATATTTT CASSPTQGAGNTIYF
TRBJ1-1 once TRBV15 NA TGTGCCACCAGCAGAGTCAGGGCGTTGAACACTGAAGCTTTCTTT CATSRVRALNTEAFF
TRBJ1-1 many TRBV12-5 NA TGTGCTAGTGGTTTGTTCACCCAGGGGACTGAAGCTTTCTTT CASGLFTQGTEAFF
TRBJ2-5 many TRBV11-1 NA TGTGCCAGCAGCCACCAGGGCCAAGAGACCCAGTACTTC CASSHQGQETQYF
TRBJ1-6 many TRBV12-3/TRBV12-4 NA TGTGCCAGCAGTGAGGGGTGGGAGTATAATTCACCCCTCCACTTT CASSEGWEYNSPLHF
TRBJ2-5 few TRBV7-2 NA TGTGCCAGCAGCTTTGGGGGGGGGCCGGAGACCCAGTACTTC CASSFGGGPETQYF
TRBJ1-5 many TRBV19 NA TGTGCCAGTACCCCTCGGGAGGGGCCCCAGCATTTT CASTPREGPQHF
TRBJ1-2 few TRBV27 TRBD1 TGTGCCAGCAGTTTCTTGGGACAGGTTGGCTACACCTTC CASSFLGQVGYTF
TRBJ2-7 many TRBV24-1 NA TGTGCCACCAGTGATGGTCTTGGACAGCCGTCCTACGAGCAGTACTTC CATSDGLGQPSYEQYF
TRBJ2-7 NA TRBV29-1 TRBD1 TGCAGCGTTTCCGGGACAGCCGGAACCTACGAGCAGTACTTC CSVSGTAGTYEQYF
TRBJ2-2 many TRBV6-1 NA TGTGCCAGCAGTGAGCCAGGGAGATACACCGGGGAGCTGTTTTTT CASSEPGRYTGELFF
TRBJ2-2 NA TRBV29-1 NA TGCAGCGTTGAGACCCCCGATAACACCGGGGAGCTGTTTTTT CSVETPDNTGELFF
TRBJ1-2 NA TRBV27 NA TGTGCCAGCAGTTTTTTACCTTTTGAAGACGGGATTAACTATGGCTACACCTTC CASSFLPFEDGINYGYTF
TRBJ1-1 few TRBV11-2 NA TGTGCCAGCAGCCCTAGTGGCAGGTTGAACACTGAAGCTTTCTTT CASSPSGRLNTEAFF
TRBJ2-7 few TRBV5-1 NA TGCGCCAGCAGCTTTCGGAGTCGCGAATACGAGCAGTACTTC CASSFRSREYEQYF
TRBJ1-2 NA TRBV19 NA TGTGCCAGTAGTGATGTACCGGGAGAGGTCTATGGCTACACCTTC CASSDVPGEVYGYTF
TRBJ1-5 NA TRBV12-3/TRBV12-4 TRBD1 TGTGCCAGTAGGACAGGGCAGTGGGGCAATCAGCCCCAGCATTTT CASRTGQWGNQPQHF
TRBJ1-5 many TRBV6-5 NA TGTGCCAGCAGTTACTCAGAGTATCAGCCCCAGCATTTT CASSYSEYQPQHF
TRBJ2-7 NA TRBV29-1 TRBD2 TGCAGCGTCAGGACTAGCGGGGGAGGCGAGCAGTACTTC CSVRTSGGGEQYF
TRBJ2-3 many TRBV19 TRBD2 TGTGCCAGTAGTCTAAGACTAGCGGTGGATACGCAGTATTTT CASSLRLAVDTQYF
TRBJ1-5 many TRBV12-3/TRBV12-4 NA TGTGCCAGCAGTTTCCAAACAAAGAATCAGCCCCAGCATTTT CASSFQTKNQPQHF
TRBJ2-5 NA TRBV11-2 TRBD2 TGTGCCAGCAGCTTAGGCAGACTAGCGCAAGAGACCCAGTACTTC CASSLGRLAQETQYF
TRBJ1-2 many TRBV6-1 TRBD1 TGTGCCAGCAGCGGGACAGGGAGGGATGGCTACACCTTC CASSGTGRDGYTF
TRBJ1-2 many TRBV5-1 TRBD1 TGCGCCAGCAGCTTCTCCTATCCGGGACAGGGAAGTGGCTACACCTTC CASSFSYPGQGSGYTF
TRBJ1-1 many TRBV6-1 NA TGTGCCAGCAGGGACCGGATGAGGATGAACACTGAAGCTTTCTTT CASRDRMRMNTEAFF
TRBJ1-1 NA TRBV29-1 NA TGCAGCGTTGATCCGGCAGGGTACGTGAACACTGAAGCTTTCTTT CSVDPAGYVNTEAFF
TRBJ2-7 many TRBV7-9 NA TGTGCCAGCAGCTTATCAGCCGTGGGGGATTACGAGCAGTACTTC CASSLSAVGDYEQYF
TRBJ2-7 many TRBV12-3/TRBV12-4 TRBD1 TGTGCCAGCAGTTCCCCCCGGGACAGGCGGGACGAGCAGTACTTC CASSSPRDRRDEQYF
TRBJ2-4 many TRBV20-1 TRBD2 TGCAGTGCTAGAGATCGATGGCTAGCGGGAGTCATTCAGTACTTC CSARDRWLAGVIQYF
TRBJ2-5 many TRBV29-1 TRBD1 TGCAGCGTGATCCGGACAGGGGGACAAGAGACCCAGTACTTC CSVIRTGGQETQYF
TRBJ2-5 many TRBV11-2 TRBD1 TGTGCCAGCAGCTTAACAGGGACAGGGCAAGAGACCCAGTACTTC CASSLTGTGQETQYF
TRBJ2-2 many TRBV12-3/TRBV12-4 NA TGTGCCAGCAGTTCCCTAGCAAACACCGGGGAGCTGTTTTTT CASSSLANTGELFF
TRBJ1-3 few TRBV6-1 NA TGTGCCAGCAGTGAAGCGCTTCTGGGGGCAGCTGGAAACACCATATATTTT CASSEALLGAAGNTIYF
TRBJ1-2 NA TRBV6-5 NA TGTGCCAGCAGTTTATCGGAGGGAACGGATGGCTACACCTTC CASSLSEGTDGYTF
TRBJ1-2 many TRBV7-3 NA TGTGCCAGCAGCTTATCTCCTAACTATGGCTACACCTTC CASSLSPNYGYTF
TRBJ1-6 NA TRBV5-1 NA TGCGCCAGCAGCTCAGGAGTCCTGCGGGGGGGATCACCCCTCCACTTT CASSSGVLRGGSPLHF
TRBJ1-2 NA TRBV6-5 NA TGTGCCAGCAGTTATTCCTTTACAGGGCACTATGGCTACACCTTC CASSYSFTGHYGYTF
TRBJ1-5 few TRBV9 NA TGTGCCAGCAGCGTGTCTGCGAGCAATCAGCCCCAGCATTTT CASSVSASNQPQHF
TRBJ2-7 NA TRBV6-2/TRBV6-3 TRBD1 TGTGCCAGCAGGGGACAGGGAAACACCTACGAGCAGTACTTC CASRGQGNTYEQYF